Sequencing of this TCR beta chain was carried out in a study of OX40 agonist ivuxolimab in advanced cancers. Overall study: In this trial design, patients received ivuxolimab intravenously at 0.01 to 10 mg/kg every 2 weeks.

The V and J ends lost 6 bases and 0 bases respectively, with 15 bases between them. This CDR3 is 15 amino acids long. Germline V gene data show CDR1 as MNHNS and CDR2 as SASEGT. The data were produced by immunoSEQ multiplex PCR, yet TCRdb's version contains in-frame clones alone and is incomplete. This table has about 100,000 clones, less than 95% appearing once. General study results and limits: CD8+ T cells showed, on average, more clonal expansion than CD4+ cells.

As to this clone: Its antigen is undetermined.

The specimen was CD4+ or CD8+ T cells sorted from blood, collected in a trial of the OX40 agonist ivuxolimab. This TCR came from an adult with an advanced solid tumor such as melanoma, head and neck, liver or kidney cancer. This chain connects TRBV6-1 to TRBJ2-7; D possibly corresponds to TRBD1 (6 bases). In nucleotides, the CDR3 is TGTGCCAGCAGGGAGGAAGCAGGGGTCTCCTACGAGCAGTACTTC. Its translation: CASREEAGVSYEQYF.